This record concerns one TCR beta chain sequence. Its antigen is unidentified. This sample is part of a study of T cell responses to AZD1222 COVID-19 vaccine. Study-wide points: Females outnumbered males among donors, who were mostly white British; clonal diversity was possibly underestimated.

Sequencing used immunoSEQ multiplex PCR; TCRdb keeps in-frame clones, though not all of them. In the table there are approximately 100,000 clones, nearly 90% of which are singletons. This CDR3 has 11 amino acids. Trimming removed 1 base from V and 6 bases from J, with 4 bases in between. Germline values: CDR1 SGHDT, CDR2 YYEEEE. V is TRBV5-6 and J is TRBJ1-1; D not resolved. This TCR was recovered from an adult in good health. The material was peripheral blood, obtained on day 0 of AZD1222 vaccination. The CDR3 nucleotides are TGTGCCAGCAGCTTGCTCGCTGAAGCTTTCTTT. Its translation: CASSLLAEAFF. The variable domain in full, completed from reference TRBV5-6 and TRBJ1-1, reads DAGVTQSPTHLIKTRGQQVTLRCSPKSGHDTVSWYQQALGQGPQFIFQYYEEEERQRGNFPDRFSGHQFPNYSSELNVNALLLGDSALYLCASSLLAEAFFGQGTRLTVV.